A single sample is the source of the 26 T cell receptor beta chains below, sequenced in a study of T cell responses to AZD1222 COVID-19 vaccine. This table comes from immunoSEQ multiplex PCR, and its TCRdb copy is limited to in-frame clones, with some not included. The sample contains some 85,000 clones, 91% of which appear only once. The source material was peripheral blood, sampled on day 0 of AZD1222 vaccination. The receptors derive from an adult in good health.

This clone has a single count. The chain carries TRBV19 and TRBJ1-4; 9 bases fit TRBD1. The germline V gene has CDR1 LNHDA and CDR2 SQIVND (reference sequence). The CDR3 covers 15 residues. V dropped 3 bases and J dropped 6; count of bases not matched to a gene: 5. The CDR3 protein is CASSIGTGIYEKLFF. CDR3 coding DNA: TGTGCCAGTAGTATTGGGACAGGGATTTATGAAAAACTGTTTTTT.

The V and J genes are TRBV5-1 and TRBJ1-3; TRBD1 matches at 11 bases. Per the germline V gene, CDR1 is SGHRS and CDR2 is YFSETQ. The CDR3 consists of 17 residues. Trimming removed 1 base from V and 0 bases from J; junction bases left unmatched: 3. This CDR3 is CASSLWTGGHSGNTIYF. The CDR3 bases are TGCGCCAGCAGCTTGTGGACAGGGGGCCACTCTGGAAACACCATATATTTT.

V gene TRBV30 combines with J gene TRBJ1-5, with D uncertain. CDR1 is GTSNPN, CDR2 SVGIG, per germline (reference sequence). V was trimmed by 2 bases and J by 6 bases, leaving 11 bases between them. The CDR3 has 13 residues. The CDR3 loop reads CAWSYTESQPQHF. In DNA, the CDR3 is TGTGCCTGGAGTTACACGGAGAGTCAGCCCCAGCATTTT.

V is TRBV15 and J is TRBJ2-2; possibly TRBD2 for D (7 bases). The CDR3 length is 15 residues. Trimming left V 5 bases short and J 3 bases short, with 13 bases between. Germline assignment: CDR1 LNHNV and CDR2 YYDKDF (reference sequence). The chain's CDR3 is CATSPVRGHTGELFF. CDR3 sequence (DNA): TGTGCCACCAGCCCAGTGCGGGGGCACACCGGGGAGCTGTTTTTT.

Worth noting for this clone: The same CDR3 arises from other DNA sequences in this sample as well. J is TRBJ2-1 and V is TRBV2, with 14 bases that match TRBD2. The germline gives CDR1 SNHLY, CDR2 FYNNEI. The CDR3 is 15 amino acids. Losses at the gene ends were 7 bases for V and 5 bases for J; bases not matched to a gene: 4. CDR3 region: CASKPGLAGDNEQFF. The CDR3 DNA sequence: TGTGCCAGCAAGCCGGGACTAGCGGGGGACAATGAGCAGTTCTTC.

This rearrangement joins TRBV7-2 to TRBJ1-1; D gene ambiguous. The V and J ends lost 3 bases and 3 bases respectively, with 8 bases between them. The CDR3 is 13 amino acids. Germline CDR1 is SGHTA and CDR2 is FQGNSA. In nucleotides, the CDR3 is TGTGCCAGCAGCTTTTCGCGAGACACTGAAGCTTTCTTT. Amino acids: CASSFSRDTEAFF.

This chain uses TRBV5-4 with TRBJ2-3; 9 nucleotides agree with TRBD2. Germline loops: CDR1 SGHNT, CDR2 YYREEE (reference sequence). This CDR3 is built from 16 residues. The ends lost 6 bases at V and 0 bases at J; junction bases unmatched: 8. Here the CDR3 reads CASNPTSGISTDTQYF. CDR3 sequence (DNA): TGTGCCAGCAATCCGACTAGCGGTATAAGCACAGATACGCAGTATTTT.

This clone was counted between two and nine times. The chain links TRBV5-1 to TRBJ1-1, with D possibly being TRBD1 (5 bases). This CDR3 contains 16 residues. Germline V gene lookup returns CDR1 SGHRS and CDR2 YFSETQ. Trimming took 0 bases from V and 1 from J, leaving 13 bases between them. CDR3 amino acids: CASSLGVGARNTEAFF. The CDR3 coding sequence is TGCGCCAGCAGCTTGGGGGTTGGGGCGCGGAACACTGAAGCTTTCTTT.

The chain joins TRBV27 to TRBJ1-5; the match to TRBD1 covers 7 bases. In germline, CDR1 is MNHEY, CDR2 SMNVEV (reference sequence). CDR3 length equals 18 residues. With 5 bases clipped from V and 1 base from J, the junction kept 14 bases outside the gene matches. The CDR3 loop reads CASSPSGFRGVSNQPQHF. The DNA of the CDR3 is TGTGCCAGCAGTCCGTCCGGCTTCAGGGGGGTCAGCAATCAGCCCCAGCATTTT.

A single count supports this clone. The genes are TRBV7-2 and TRBJ2-3, with TRBD2 matching over 7 bases. Germline V gives CDR1 SGHTA, CDR2 FQGNSA. With V trimmed by 5 bases and J by 2 bases, 1 base remained unmatched. The CDR3 contains 13 residues. The CDR3 is CASSRDYTDTQYF. In DNA form, the CDR3 reads TGTGCCAGCAGCCGGGACTACACAGATACGCAGTATTTT.

The rearrangement joins TRBV12-5 to TRBJ2-7; possibly TRBD1 or TRBD2 for D (6 bases each). This CDR3 has 16 residues. CDR1 and CDR2 from the germline V gene are LGHNT and FRNRAP. Trimming pared 0 bases from V and 5 bases from J, leaving 17 bases between. The DNA of the CDR3 is TGTGCTAGTGGTTTGGTAGTAACAGGGAGGTCCCACGAGCAGTACTTC. Its translation is CASGLVVTGRSHEQYF.

The V call is TRBV11-3, the J call TRBJ2-3; D is unclear. With 9 bases removed from V and 3 bases from J, the gap between germline ends came to 10 bases. Germline values: CDR1 SGHNT, CDR2 YENEEA. CDR3 size: 12 residues. The CDR3 reads CASSVRTDTQYF. The CDR3, as DNA: TGTGCCAGTTCCGTTCGAACAGATACGCAGTATTTT.

V usage is TRBV30 and J usage is TRBJ1-4; D ambiguous. Germline CDR1 is GTSNPN and CDR2 is SVGIG (reference sequence). CDR3 size: 13 residues. V lost 1 base and J lost 6, with 9 bases in between. CDR3 DNA: TGTGCCTGGAGTGGGGGTGTGGATGAAAAACTGTTTTTT. This codes for CAWSGGVDEKLFF.

Regarding this clone: In the same sample, other DNA sequences code for this CDR3. This chain joins TRBV6-4 and TRBJ2-1; 9 nucleotides line up with TRBD2. The ends lost 0 bases at V and 8 bases at J; junction bases unmatched: 5. CDR1 and CDR2 (germline): MRHNA, SNTAGT. CDR3 size: 15 residues. The CDR3 region has the DNA TGTGCCAGCAGTGACTCTGCGGGGGGGCCTGATGAGCAGTTCTTC. As protein: CASSDSAGGPDEQFF.

In this sample, this clone turned up once. The chain carries TRBV7-8 and TRBJ1-4, with TRBD1 as a possible D gene (5 bases). Germline CDR1 is SGHVS and CDR2 is FQNEAQ. The length of the CDR3 is 18 residues. Trimming left V 1 base short and J 4 bases short, with 19 bases between. CDR3 bases: TGTGCCAGCAGCTTAGTGGGCCGGTGGCAGGGCTATAATGAAAAACTGTTTTTT. Translation: CASSLVGRWQGYNEKLFF.

The rearrangement joins TRBV4-1 to TRBJ1-4; D is possibly TRBD1 (6 bases). The germline V and J ends were trimmed by 3 bases and 8 bases, with 16 bases remaining between them. Looked up from germline, CDR1 is MGHRA and CDR2 is YSYEKL. The CDR3 length is 15 residues. CDR3 protein: CASSQGAGRREKLFF. CDR3 DNA sequence: TGCGCCAGCAGCCAGGGGGCGGGCAGAAGGGAAAAACTGTTTTTT.

The chain links TRBV7-9 to TRBJ1-3, with D possibly TRBD1 on 5 matching bases. Trimming removed 5 bases at V and 4 bases at J, with 15 bases between. The CDR3 has 15 amino acids. Per germline, CDR1 SEHNR and CDR2 FQNEAQ (reference sequence). CDR3 nucleotides: TGTGCCAGCAGCCACGGGCAGGGCGGAGGAAACACCATATATTTT. As protein: CASSHGQGGGNTIYF.

The chain employs TRBV27 and TRBJ2-7, with 13 bases matching TRBD2. The germline CDR1 and CDR2 sequences are MNHEY and SMNVEV (reference sequence). Trimming at V came to 5 bases and at J to 5 bases, leaving 9 bases not matched to a gene. CDR3 length equals 16 residues. The CDR3 loop reads CASSPGLAGVVHEQYF. The CDR3 nucleotides are TGTGCCAGCAGTCCTGGACTAGCGGGAGTGGTCCACGAGCAGTACTTC.

The genes are TRBV27 and TRBJ2-7; tentatively, D is TRBD1 (6 bases). The CDR3 runs 16 residues. The germline V gene encodes CDR1 MNHEY and CDR2 SMNVEV (reference sequence). Trimming took 5 bases from V and 1 from J, leaving 18 bases between them. The CDR3 here is CASSPITGWESYEQYF. The CDR3 DNA reads as TGTGCCAGCAGTCCGATTACAGGGTGGGAGTCCTACGAGCAGTACTTC.

This clone was found once. The chain combines TRBV19 with TRBJ2-7; no definite D call. V lost 4 bases and J lost 1, with 26 bases in between. This CDR3 has 19 amino acids. In germline, CDR1 is LNHDA, CDR2 SQIVND (reference sequence). The CDR3 nucleotides read TGTGCCAGTAGTACACCCAATAGCCCAGGAATAGCCCAATCCTACGAGCAGTACTTC. Translation: CASSTPNSPGIAQSYEQYF.

The V call is TRBV6-5, the J call TRBJ1-2; the D gene is possibly TRBD1 (5 bases). Trimming removed 6 bases from V and 4 bases from J, with 18 bases in between. This CDR3 spans 15 amino acids. Germline assignment: CDR1 MNHEY and CDR2 SVGAGI. The CDR3 loop is CASSVTPGTSYGYTF. The CDR3 bases are TGTGCCAGCAGCGTCACCCCCGGGACTTCCTATGGCTACACCTTC.

The chain recombines TRBV19 with TRBJ2-1, with a weak D call TRBD2 (6 bases). Trimming took 8 bases from V and 9 from J, leaving 20 bases between them. Germline V CDR1 and CDR2: LNHDA, SQIVND (reference sequence). This CDR3 has 14 amino acids. This CDR3 is CASRRDWDLGEQFF. The CDR3 nucleotides read TGTGCCAGTCGCCGGGACTGGGACCTAGGTGAGCAGTTCTTC.

The chain links TRBV12-5 to TRBJ1-4; 8 nucleotides line up with TRBD1. Germline V lookup: CDR1 LGHNT, CDR2 FRNRAP. J lost 7 bases, V lost 3 bases, and 7 bases had no gene match. CDR3 length equals 15 residues. The CDR3 spells CASGLGQGAGEKLFF. The CDR3 DNA reads as TGTGCTAGTGGTTTAGGTCAGGGGGCTGGTGAAAAACTGTTTTTT.

The genes are TRBV18 and TRBJ2-7; D is uncertain. Germline V gene sequence: CDR1 KGHSH, CDR2 LQKENI. The CDR3 extends over 11 amino acids. Trimming pared 5 bases from V and 5 bases from J, leaving 7 bases between. DNA of the CDR3: TGTGCCAGCTCAGGGGATGACGAGCAGTACTTC. This sequence encodes CASSGDDEQYF.

This clone was seen just once. The V and J genes are TRBV11-2 and TRBJ1-2; D is unresolved. Germline CDR1 SGHAT, CDR2 FQNNGV. This CDR3 spans 14 amino acids. Trimming left V 0 bases short and J 7 bases short, with 12 bases between. In nucleotides, the CDR3 is TGTGCCAGCAGCTTAGATGGCACCTGGAGTGGCTACACCTTC. Protein: CASSLDGTWSGYTF.

The chain employs TRBV24-1 and TRBJ1-1; TRBD1 is a possible D gene (5 bases). V was cut by 7 bases and J by 1 base, with 24 bases left in between. Germline V gene data show CDR1 as KGHDR and CDR2 as SFDVKD. The CDR3 runs to 18 residues. The CDR3 DNA follows: TGTGCCACCAGAGACCCAGGTAGGGACCCCCCGAAGAACACTGAAGCTTTCTTT. This encodes CATRDPGRDPPKNTEAFF.